These 27 T cell receptor beta chains share one sample of origin, sequenced in a study of T cells in localized non-small cell lung cancer. The table came from immunoSEQ multiplex PCR; TCRdb's copy has only in-frame clones and leaves some out. Seen here are over a thousand clones, roughly 21% observed once, and the top ten hold about 16%. Source: normal lung tissue next to the tumor, taken before any cancer treatment. The receptors were sampled from a woman aged 40 to 75 with stage I lung adenocarcinoma.

This clone is hyperexpanded (1% or more) within its sample. V gene TRBV19 combines with J gene TRBJ1-3; D remains ambiguous. Trimming removed 6 bases at V and 2 bases at J, with 8 bases between. CDR1 and CDR2 (germline): LNHDA, SQIVND (reference sequence). This CDR3 is 13 amino acids long. Written as DNA, the CDR3 is TGTGCCAGTAGGGGCCTCGCTGGAAACACCATATATTTT. Translation: CASRGLAGNTIYF. Complete variable domain (other parts from reference TRBV19 and TRBJ1-3): DGGITQSPKYLFRKEGQNVTLSCEQNLNHDAMYWYRQDPGQGLRLIYYSQIVNDFQKGDIAEGYSVSREKKESFPLTVTSAQKNPTAFYLCASRGLAGNTIYFGEGSWLTVV.

This clone was picked up a small number of times. The chain combines TRBV9 with TRBJ1-2; D unclear. This CDR3 comprises 13 residues. CDR1 SGDLS and CDR2 YYNGEE come from the germline V gene. Trimming shortened V by 0 bases and J by 6 bases, and 9 bases separated the two germline ends. DNA of the CDR3: TGTGCCAGCAGCGTAGGGCAGAAAAATGGCTACACCTTC. Protein sequence: CASSVGQKNGYTF.

J is TRBJ2-6 and V is TRBV6-8, with D hard to call. Germline V gives CDR1 MNHGY, CDR2 SAAAGT. The germline V and J ends were trimmed by 10 bases and 3 bases, with 13 bases remaining between them. The CDR3 totals 14 residues. The CDR3 DNA sequence: TGTGCCACCGTGGTAGGCGGTGGGGCCAACGTCCTGACTTTC. Encoded protein: CATVVGGGANVLTF.

The chain couples TRBV9 to TRBJ1-1; D gene unclear. Germline assignment: CDR1 SGDLS and CDR2 YYNGEE. This CDR3 has 15 residues. Trimming removed 0 bases from V and 1 base from J, with 10 bases in between. CDR3 DNA: TGTGCCAGCAGCGTAGGGTCCGGAGAGAACACTGAAGCTTTCTTT. This sequence encodes CASSVGSGENTEAFF. The full variable domain, completed using reference TRBV9 and TRBJ1-1, is DSGVTQTPKHLITATGQRVTLRCSPRSGDLSVYWYQQSLDQGLQFLIQYYNGEERAKGNILERFSAQQFPDLHSELNLSSLELGDSALYFCASSVGSGENTEAFFGQGTRLTVV.

The V gene is TRBV28, the J gene TRBJ1-2, with TRBD1 matching 12 bases. Germline V gene sequence: CDR1 MDHEN, CDR2 SYDVKM. The ends lost 2 bases at V and 8 bases at J; junction bases unmatched: 6. The CDR3 is 15 residues long. The chain's CDR3 is CASSLGGQGAEGYTF. The CDR3 DNA sequence: TGTGCCAGCAGTTTAGGGGGACAGGGGGCTGAGGGCTACACCTTC.

The chain links TRBV6-8 to TRBJ2-1; possibly TRBD2 for D (7 bases). Trimming stripped 7 bases from V and 5 bases from J, with 18 bases between. Germline-derived CDR1 and CDR2 are MNHGY and SAAAGT. The CDR3 runs to 15 residues. The CDR3 here is CASTPPRGGDNEQFF. CDR3 nucleotides: TGTGCCAGCACCCCCCCTAGGGGGGGTGACAATGAGCAGTTCTTC.

This clone has just a few counts. V and J are TRBV9 and TRBJ2-7; 7 bases fit TRBD2. After removal of 5 bases from V and 6 bases from J, the junction contained 14 bases not matched to a gene. The CDR3 is 15 residues long. Looked up from germline, CDR1 is SGDLS and CDR2 is YYNGEE. The CDR3 protein is CASSLSGWRVSEQYF. DNA of the CDR3: TGTGCCAGCAGTCTTAGCGGGTGGAGGGTCTCCGAGCAGTACTTC.

Only a few counts were recorded for this clone. This sequence joins TRBV11-3 and TRBJ2-1, with D possibly being TRBD1 (6 bases). This CDR3 comprises 14 residues. The V gene's germline CDR1 is SGHNT and CDR2 YENEEA. Trimming cost V 4 bases and J 2 bases, with 9 bases left between them. CDR3 bases: TGTGCCAGCAGCTCAAGACAGGCCTACAATGAGCAGTTCTTC. It is translated as CASSSRQAYNEQFF.

Only a few counts were recorded for this clone. The chain couples TRBV30 to TRBJ2-5, with a tentative D call TRBD1 (5 bases). V lost 7 bases and J 4 bases, leaving 16 bases between the germline ends. This CDR3 has 13 residues. Germline V lookup: CDR1 GTSNPN, CDR2 SVGIG (reference sequence). In DNA, the CDR3 is TGTGCCTCGTCATGGGGCGGAGTAGAGACCCAGTACTTC. It codes for CASSWGGVETQYF.

V usage is TRBV19 and J usage is TRBJ2-2; D is perhaps TRBD1 (5 bases). Germline values: CDR1 LNHDA, CDR2 SQIVND (reference sequence). The CDR3 extends over 12 amino acids. Between the trimmed V and J ends, which lost 7 bases and 6 bases, there was a span of 9 bases. The DNA for the CDR3 is TGTGCCAGTACCCCCAGGGCCGGGGAGCTGTTTTTT. It specifies CASTPRAGELFF. The whole variable domain, filled in from reference TRBV19 and TRBJ2-2, reads DGGITQSPKYLFRKEGQNVTLSCEQNLNHDAMYWYRQDPGQGLRLIYYSQIVNDFQKGDIAEGYSVSREKKESFPLTVTSAQKNPTAFYLCASTPRAGELFFGEGSRLTVL.

The chain links TRBV28 to TRBJ2-1; no clear D gene. The germline CDR1 and CDR2 sequences are MDHEN and SYDVKM. V was clipped by 2 bases and J by 9 bases, with 17 bases between them. The CDR3 spans 15 residues. The CDR3 DNA reads as TGTGCCAGCAGTTTAGGGGTATATGCGGCAATTGAGCAGTTCTTC. The encoded protein is CASSLGVYAAIEQFF.

There are a few counts of this clone. This chain connects TRBV12-5 to TRBJ1-1; 9 nucleotides align to TRBD1. CDR3 length: 16 amino acids. Germline CDR1 is LGHNT and CDR2 is FRNRAP. CDR3 in amino acids: CASLTAPGQGPREAFF. The DNA of the CDR3 is TGTGCCAGCTTAACCGCTCCGGGACAGGGTCCCCGTGAAGCTTTCTTT.

This clone is deemed medium-sized. The chain has TRBV6-8 and TRBJ2-3; D gene unclear. V was cut by 2 bases and J by 2 bases, with 8 bases left in between. The length of the CDR3 is 14 residues. In germline, CDR1 is MNHGY, CDR2 SAAAGT. CDR3 DNA: TGTGCCAGCAGTTACAAGGAGATCACAGATACGCAGTATTTT. Protein sequence: CASSYKEITDTQYF.

This chain uses TRBV18 with TRBJ1-5; TRBD1 might be the D (6 bases). CDR1 KGHSH and CDR2 LQKENI come from the germline V gene. V lost 4 bases and J 1 base, leaving 20 bases between the germline ends. CDR3 size: 18 residues. This CDR3 reads CASSHTQGVVRSNQPQHF. CDR3 sequence (DNA): TGTGCCAGCTCACACACACAGGGTGTAGTAAGGAGCAATCAGCCCCAGCATTTT.

The V gene is TRBV11-3, the J gene TRBJ1-3, with D perhaps TRBD1 (5 bases). The CDR3 totals 17 residues. The V end lost 5 bases, the J end lost 4 bases, and 21 bases lay between the germline ends. The V gene's germline CDR1 is SGHNT and CDR2 YENEEA. This CDR3 is CASSVFGAGVAGNTIYF. CDR3 sequence (DNA): TGTGCCAGCAGCGTGTTCGGGGCGGGGGTAGCAGGAAACACCATATATTTT.

The chain has TRBV10-2 and TRBJ1-1; maybe TRBD1 (6 bases). V lost 6 bases and J lost 0, with 8 bases in between. The CDR3 is 13 amino acids. Germline V lookup: CDR1 WSHSY, CDR2 SAAADI. CDR3 region: CASRGQLNTEAFF. The DNA of the CDR3 is TGCGCCAGCAGAGGACAGCTGAACACTGAAGCTTTCTTT.

The chain recombines TRBV19 with TRBJ2-1, with 11 bases lining up with TRBD2. The CDR3 is 16 amino acids. V gave up 4 bases and J gave up 6 bases; unmatched junction bases: 8. Germline V gives CDR1 LNHDA, CDR2 SQIVND (reference sequence). DNA of the CDR3: TGTGCCAGTAGTAAAACAACTAGCGGGAGAGGCAATGAGCAGTTCTTC. Protein sequence: CASSKTTSGRGNEQFF.

The V and J genes are TRBV19 and TRBJ2-3; 7 nucleotides align to TRBD2. CDR1 is LNHDA, CDR2 SQIVND, per germline (reference sequence). V shed 6 bases and J 5 bases; nucleotides not matched to a gene: 2. The CDR3 has 12 amino acids. The CDR3 DNA follows: TGTGCCAGTAGGTTAGCGGGAGATACGCAGTATTTT. Translated, it gives CASRLAGDTQYF.

This clone was detected only a few times. An end of the junction does not agree with germline; a read error may underlie this. The V gene is TRBV7-2, the J gene TRBJ2-5; 7 bases map to TRBD2. The CDR3 totals 13 residues. Germline CDR1 is SGHTA and CDR2 is FQGNSA. The CDR3 reads CASSFGGGEPFNF. The CDR3 DNA reads TGTGCCAGCAGCTTCGGTGGGGGGGAACCTTTTAACTTC.

The V and J genes are TRBV28 and TRBJ1-3, with D hard to call. This CDR3 is built from 13 residues. Trimming shortened V by 2 bases and J by 0 bases, and 2 bases separated the two germline ends. The germline gives CDR1 MDHEN, CDR2 SYDVKM. The CDR3 bases are TGTGCCAGCAGTTTAAGCTCTGGAAACACCATATATTTT. Translation gives CASSLSSGNTIYF. The entire variable domain, with the rest obtained from reference TRBV28 and TRBJ1-3, is as follows: DVKVTQSSRYLVKRTGEKVFLECVQDMDHENMFWYRQDPGLGLRLIYFSYDVKMKEKGDIPEGYSVSREKKERFSLILESASTNQTSMYLCASSLSSGNTIYFGEGSWLTVV.

By share, this clone ranks as large. This chain joins TRBV6-8 and TRBJ2-1, with D unresolved. V lost 5 bases and J lost 6, with 11 bases in between. The CDR3 sequence is 13 residues long. Germline assignment: CDR1 MNHGY and CDR2 SAAAGT. The CDR3 loop reads CASSATVSNEQFF. For the CDR3, the DNA is TGTGCCAGCAGTGCCACTGTAAGCAATGAGCAGTTCTTC.

This clone was picked up a small number of times. This chain joins TRBV11-3 and TRBJ1-5; weak D call: TRBD1 (5 bases). CDR1 is SGHNT and CDR2 is YENEEA in the germline V gene. The CDR3 sequence is 15 residues long. The ends were cut back, 5 bases at V and 5 bases at J, with 16 bases in the middle. The CDR3 sequence: CASSLSGREDQPQHF. The CDR3 DNA sequence: TGTGCCAGCAGCCTATCAGGGAGGGAGGATCAGCCCCAGCATTTT.

This clone is medium-sized by share. The rearrangement links TRBV9 to TRBJ2-7; unclear D gene. This CDR3 has 15 residues. CDR1 is SGDLS and CDR2 is YYNGEE in the germline V gene. With 0 bases removed from V and 2 bases from J, the gap between germline ends came to 12 bases. CDR3 bases: TGTGCCAGCAGCGTAGGGGCGGATTTGCCCTACGAGCAGTACTTC. It encodes CASSVGADLPYEQYF.

This clone has more than one count but fewer than ten. The chain couples TRBV6-7 to TRBJ1-3, with D possibly being TRBD1 (6 bases). TRBV6-7 is reported as an ORF; its role is uncertain. Trimming removed 6 bases at V and 15 bases at J, with 15 bases between. This CDR3 contains 11 residues. The CDR3, as DNA: TGTGCCAGCAGAGTCGCTAGACAGGAATATTTT. This codes for CASRVARQEYF.

Only a few counts were recorded for this clone. The chain employs TRBV19 and TRBJ1-2; D is unresolved. Per germline, CDR1 LNHDA and CDR2 SQIVND (reference sequence). V was cut by 5 bases and J by 3 bases, with 13 bases left in between. The CDR3 consists of 14 residues. In DNA, the CDR3 is TGTGCCAGTAGTTCTAGGAGCGGGGACTATGGCTACACCTTC. Translation gives CASSSRSGDYGYTF.

V usage is TRBV6-8 and J usage is TRBJ2-2; TRBD1 matches 8 bases. V dropped 6 bases and J dropped 4; count of bases not matched to a gene: 7. Germline-derived CDR1 and CDR2 are MNHGY and SAAAGT. This CDR3 is built from 15 residues. CDR3 sequence: CASSRQGLGTGELFF. The CDR3 DNA is TGTGCCAGCAGCCGACAGGGGTTAGGCACCGGGGAGCTGTTTTTT.

V usage is TRBV30 and J usage is TRBJ2-1; perhaps TRBD1 as D (5 bases). V lost 5 bases to trimming and J lost 10 bases, with 21 bases between them. The V gene's germline CDR1 is GTSNPN and CDR2 SVGIG (reference sequence). The CDR3 extends over 14 amino acids. The CDR3 loop reads CAWSGQGPLREQFF. The CDR3 DNA is TGTGCCTGGTCAGGGCAGGGCCCCCTCAGGGAGCAGTTCTTC. The full variable domain, rest sourced from reference TRBV30 and TRBJ2-1, is SQTIHQWPATLVQPVGSPLSLECTVEGTSNPNLYWYRQAAGRGLQLLFYSVGIGQISSEVPQNLSASRPQDRQFILSSKKLLLSDSGFYLCAWSGQGPLREQFFGPGTRLTVL.